This TCR beta chain was identified during a study of regulatory T cells in long-lasting Graves disease. Study-level points and caveats: Sample size, which was small, may have reduced accuracy. Persistent Graves' patients had lower TCR diversity than newly diagnosed ones.

Assembly of TCR beta libraries relied on iRepertoire HTBI primers together with Arm-PCR of CDR3 regions. Each CDR3 protein gets one entry after TCRdb re-called the multiplex PCR reads with MiXCR. The data contain around 450,000 distinct CDR3 sequences, roughly 15% of them singletons. This clonotype was recorded many times. Its specificity is unknown. Germline CDR1 is SGHRS and CDR2 is YFSETQ. V was cut by 5 bases and J by 0 bases, with 13 bases left in between. CDR3 length: 15 residues. This sample's time point: newly diagnosed GD, antithyroid drugs for less than 3 months. Extracted PBMC RNA gave rise to the TCR library. The same data also went into a second study, on T cells in Graves' hyperthyroidism and ophthalmopathy. That paper notes: Appearing also in blood were most of the thyroid clonotypes expanded above 0.001. Patients with ophthalmopathy were separated from those with stable hyperthyroidism by a 13 V-J model.

The TCR was taken from a man aged 35-49 years with Graves disease. The source material was peripheral blood mononuclear cells (PBMCs), sampled at new diagnosis, from a patient treated with antithyroid drugs. The chain is built from TRBV5-1 and TRBJ2-3; the D is unclear. This CDR3 reads CASRSDGSSTDTQYF. CDR3 coding DNA: TGCGCCAGCAGGTCTGACGGGTCTAGCACAGATACGCAGTATTTT. Complete variable domain (other parts from reference TRBV5-1 and TRBJ2-3): KAGVTQTPRYLIKTRGQQVTLSCSPISGHRSVSWYQQTPGQGLQFLFEYFSETQRNKGNFPGRFSGRQFSNSRSEMNVSTLELGDSALYLCASRSDGSSTDTQYFGPGTRLTVL.